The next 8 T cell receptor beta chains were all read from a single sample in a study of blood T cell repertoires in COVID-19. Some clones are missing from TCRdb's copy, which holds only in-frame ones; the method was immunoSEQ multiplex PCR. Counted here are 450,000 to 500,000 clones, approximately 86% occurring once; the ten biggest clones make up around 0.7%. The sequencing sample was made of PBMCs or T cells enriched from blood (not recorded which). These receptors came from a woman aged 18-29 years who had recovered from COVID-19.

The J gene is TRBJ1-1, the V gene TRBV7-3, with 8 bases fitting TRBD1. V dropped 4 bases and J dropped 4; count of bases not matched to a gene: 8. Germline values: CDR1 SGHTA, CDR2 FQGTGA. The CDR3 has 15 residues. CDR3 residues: CASSSTGQGGTEAFF. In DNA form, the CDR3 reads TGTGCCAGCAGCTCTACCGGACAGGGAGGCACTGAAGCTTTCTTT.

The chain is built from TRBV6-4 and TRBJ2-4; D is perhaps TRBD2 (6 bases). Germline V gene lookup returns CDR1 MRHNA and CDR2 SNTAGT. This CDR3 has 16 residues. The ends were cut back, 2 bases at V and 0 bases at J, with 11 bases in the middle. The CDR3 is CASSDHGRLAKNIQYF. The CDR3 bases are TGTGCCAGCAGTGACCATGGGAGGTTAGCCAAAAACATTCAGTACTTC.

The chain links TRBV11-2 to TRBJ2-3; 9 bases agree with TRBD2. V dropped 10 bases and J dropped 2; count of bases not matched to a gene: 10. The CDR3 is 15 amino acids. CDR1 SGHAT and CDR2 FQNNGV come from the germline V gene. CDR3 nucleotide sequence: TGTGCCACCTCTTTGCGGGGGGGCCCCACAGATACGCAGTATTTT. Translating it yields CATSLRGGPTDTQYF.

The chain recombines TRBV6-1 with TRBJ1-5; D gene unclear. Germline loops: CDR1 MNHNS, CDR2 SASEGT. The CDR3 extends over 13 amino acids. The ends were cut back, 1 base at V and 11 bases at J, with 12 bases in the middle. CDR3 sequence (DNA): TGTGCCAGCAGTGAAGAGGGCTTCGGGACCCAGCATTTT. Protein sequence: CASSEEGFGTQHF.

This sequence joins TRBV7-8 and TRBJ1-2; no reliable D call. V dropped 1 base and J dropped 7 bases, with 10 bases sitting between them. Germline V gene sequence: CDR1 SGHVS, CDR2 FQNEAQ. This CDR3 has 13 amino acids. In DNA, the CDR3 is TGTGCCAGCAGCTTAGATGGTGGAGGTGGCTACACCTTC. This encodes CASSLDGGGGYTF. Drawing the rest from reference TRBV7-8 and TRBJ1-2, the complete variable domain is GAGVSQSPRYKVAKRGQDVALRCDPISGHVSLFWYQQALGQGPEFLTYFQNEAQLDKSGLPSDRFFAERPEGSVSTLKIQRTQQEDSAVYLCASSLDGGGGYTFGSGTRLTVV.

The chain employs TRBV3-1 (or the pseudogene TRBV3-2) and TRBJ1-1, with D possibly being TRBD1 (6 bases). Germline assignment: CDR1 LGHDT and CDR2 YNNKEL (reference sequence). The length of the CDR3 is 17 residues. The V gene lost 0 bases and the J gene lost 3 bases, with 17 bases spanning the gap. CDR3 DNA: TGTGCCAGCAGCCAAGATTTAACAGGGAGGGCTTACACTGAAGCTTTCTTT. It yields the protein CASSQDLTGRAYTEAFF.

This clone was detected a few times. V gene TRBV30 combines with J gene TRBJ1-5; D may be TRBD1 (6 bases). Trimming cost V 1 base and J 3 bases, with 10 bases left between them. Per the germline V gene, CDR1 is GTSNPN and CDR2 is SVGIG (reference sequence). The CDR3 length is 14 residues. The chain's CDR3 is CAWSAGTNNQPQHF. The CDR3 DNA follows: TGTGCCTGGAGTGCCGGGACAAACAATCAGCCCCAGCATTTT.

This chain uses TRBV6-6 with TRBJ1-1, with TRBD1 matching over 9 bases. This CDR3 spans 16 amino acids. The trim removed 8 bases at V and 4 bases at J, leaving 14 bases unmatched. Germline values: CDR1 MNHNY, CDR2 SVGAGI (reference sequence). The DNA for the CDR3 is TGTGCCAGCCGACTTAGACAGGGGGAAAGGATCACTGAAGCTTTCTTT. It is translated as CASRLRQGERITEAFF.